The following is a TCR beta chain sequence with its context. The antigen is undetermined. CDR3 size: 13 residues. Trimming cost V 4 bases and J 9 bases, with 13 bases left between them. CDR1 and CDR2 from the germline V gene are SGHVS and FQNEAQ. This specimen belongs to a study of shared clonotypes between healthy human individuals. Study summary: The plates for each donor numbered three CD4 naive, three CD4 memory, two CD8 naive and one CD8 memory.

Terminally differentiated effector memory CD45RA+ cells were left out of the naive CD8 fraction, which was CD45RO-negative and positively selected for CCR7. Data came from immunoSEQ multiplex PCR; TCRdb stores just in-frame clones and leaves some out. The table includes hundreds of thousands of clones, roughly 95% detected once. Overall study results and limits: Depth of sequencing was expected to influence donor clonotype sharing.

The material sequenced was naive CD8+ T cells sorted from blood. The chain is built from TRBV7-8 and TRBJ2-1, with D possibly TRBD1 on 5 matching bases. The receptor comes from a woman in her twenties or thirties in good health. CDR3 protein: CASSYSQGVEQFF. DNA of the CDR3: TGTGCCAGCAGCTACTCCCAGGGCGTTGAGCAGTTCTTC.